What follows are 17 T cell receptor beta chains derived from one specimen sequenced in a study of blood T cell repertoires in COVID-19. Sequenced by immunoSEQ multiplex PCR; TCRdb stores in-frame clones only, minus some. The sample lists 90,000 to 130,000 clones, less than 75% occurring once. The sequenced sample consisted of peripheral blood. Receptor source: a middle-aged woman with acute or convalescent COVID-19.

The CDR3 nucleotides are TGTGCTAGTGGTTTGGTAAAAGGCGCTTGGGCAGGCACAGATACGCAGTATTTT. Amino acid sequence: CASGLVKGAWAGTDTQYF. This chain joins TRBV12-5 and TRBJ2-3; D is unclear. CDR1 and CDR2 from the germline V gene are LGHNT and FRNRAP. Trimming left V 0 bases short and J 1 base short, with 17 bases between. The CDR3 covers 18 residues. Drawing the rest from reference TRBV12-5 and TRBJ2-3, the complete variable domain is DARVTQTPRHKVTEMGQEVTMRCQPILGHNTVFWYRQTMMQGLELLAYFRNRAPLDDSGMPKDRFSAEMPDATLATLKIQPSEPRDSAVYFCASGLVKGAWAGTDTQYFGPGTRLTVL.

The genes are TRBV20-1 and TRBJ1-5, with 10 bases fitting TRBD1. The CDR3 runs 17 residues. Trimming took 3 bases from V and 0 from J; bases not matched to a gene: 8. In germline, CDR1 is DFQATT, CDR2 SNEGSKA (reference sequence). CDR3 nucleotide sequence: TGCAGTGCTAGTACCCCGGGACAGGGGTATAGCAATCAGCCCCAGCATTTT. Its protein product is CSASTPGQGYSNQPQHF.

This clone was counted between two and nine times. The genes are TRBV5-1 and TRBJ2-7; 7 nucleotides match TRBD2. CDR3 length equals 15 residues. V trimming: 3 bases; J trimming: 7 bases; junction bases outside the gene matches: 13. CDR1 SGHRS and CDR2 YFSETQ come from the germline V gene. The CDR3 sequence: CASSSNAASGVEQYF. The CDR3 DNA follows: TGCGCCAGCAGCTCCAACGCGGCTAGCGGCGTGGAGCAGTACTTC.

This chain's CDR3 is CSGATGGYEQYF. CDR3 DNA sequence: TGCAGCGGGGCGACAGGGGGCTACGAGCAGTACTTC. The chain recombines TRBV29-1 with TRBJ2-7; 9 bases align to TRBD1. This CDR3 has 12 residues. J gave up 3 bases and V 7 bases, and 4 bases lay outside the gene matches. Looked up from germline, CDR1 is SQVTM and CDR2 is ANQGSEA.

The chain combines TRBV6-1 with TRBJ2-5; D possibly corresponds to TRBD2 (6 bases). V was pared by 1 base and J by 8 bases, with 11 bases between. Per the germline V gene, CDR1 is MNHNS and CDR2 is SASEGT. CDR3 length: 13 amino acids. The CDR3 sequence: CASSEVGGFTQYF. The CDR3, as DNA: TGTGCCAGCAGTGAAGTGGGGGGTTTCACCCAGTACTTC.

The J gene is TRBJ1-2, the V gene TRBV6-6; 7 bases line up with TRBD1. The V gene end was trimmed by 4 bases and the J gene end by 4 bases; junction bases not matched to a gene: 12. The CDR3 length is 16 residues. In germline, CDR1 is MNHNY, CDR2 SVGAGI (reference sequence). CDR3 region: CASSLGGTDRSYGYTF. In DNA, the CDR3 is TGTGCCAGCAGTTTAGGGGGGACAGACAGGAGCTATGGCTACACCTTC.

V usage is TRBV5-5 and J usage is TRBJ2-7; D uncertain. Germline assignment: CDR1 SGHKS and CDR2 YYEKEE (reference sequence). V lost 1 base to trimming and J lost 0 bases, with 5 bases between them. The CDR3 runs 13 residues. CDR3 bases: TGTGCCAGCAGCTTGACTTCCTCCTACGAGCAGTACTTC. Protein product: CASSLTSSYEQYF.

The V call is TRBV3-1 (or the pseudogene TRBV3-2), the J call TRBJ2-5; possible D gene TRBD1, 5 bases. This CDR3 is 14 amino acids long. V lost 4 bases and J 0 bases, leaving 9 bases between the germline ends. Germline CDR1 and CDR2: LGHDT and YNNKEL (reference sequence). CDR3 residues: CASSLHRYQETQYF. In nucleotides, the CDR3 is TGTGCCAGCAGCCTCCACAGGTACCAAGAGACCCAGTACTTC.

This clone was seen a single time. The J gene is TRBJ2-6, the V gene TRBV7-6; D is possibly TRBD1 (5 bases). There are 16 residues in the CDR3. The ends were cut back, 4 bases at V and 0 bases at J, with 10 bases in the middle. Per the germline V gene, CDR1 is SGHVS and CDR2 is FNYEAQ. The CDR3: CASSSQGVSGANVLTF. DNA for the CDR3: TGTGCCAGCAGCTCCCAGGGTGTCTCTGGGGCCAACGTCCTGACTTTC.

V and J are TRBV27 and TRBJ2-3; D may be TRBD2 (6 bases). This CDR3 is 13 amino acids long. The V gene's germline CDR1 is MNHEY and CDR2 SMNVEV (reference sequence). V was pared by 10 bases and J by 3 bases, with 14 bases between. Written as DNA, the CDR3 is TGTGCCACCGGGGGTCTCTCAACAGATACGCAGTATTTT. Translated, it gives CATGGLSTDTQYF.

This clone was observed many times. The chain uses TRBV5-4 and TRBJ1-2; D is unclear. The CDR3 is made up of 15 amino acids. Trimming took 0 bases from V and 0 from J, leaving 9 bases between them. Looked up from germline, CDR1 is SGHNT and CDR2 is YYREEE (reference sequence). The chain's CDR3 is CASSLERVANYGYTF. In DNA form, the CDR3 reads TGTGCCAGCAGCTTGGAACGGGTAGCTAACTATGGCTACACCTTC.

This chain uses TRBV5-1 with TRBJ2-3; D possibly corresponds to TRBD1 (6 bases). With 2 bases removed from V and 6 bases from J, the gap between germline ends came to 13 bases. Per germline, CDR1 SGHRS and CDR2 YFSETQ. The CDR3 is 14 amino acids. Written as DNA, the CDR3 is TGCGCCAGCAGCTTAGGACAGCCATCCGATACGCAGTATTTT. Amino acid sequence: CASSLGQPSDTQYF. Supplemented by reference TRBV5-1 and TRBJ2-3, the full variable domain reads KAGVTQTPRYLIKTRGQQVTLSCSPISGHRSVSWYQQTPGQGLQFLFEYFSETQRNKGNFPGRFSGRQFSNSRSEMNVSTLELGDSALYLCASSLGQPSDTQYFGPGTRLTVL.

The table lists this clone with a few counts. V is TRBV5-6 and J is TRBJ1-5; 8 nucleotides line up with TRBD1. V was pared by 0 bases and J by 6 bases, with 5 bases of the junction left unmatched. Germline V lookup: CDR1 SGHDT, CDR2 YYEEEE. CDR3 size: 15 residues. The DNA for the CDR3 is TGTGCCAGCAGCTTGGGGACAGGGTTTTTTCAGCCCCAGCATTTT. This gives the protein CASSLGTGFFQPQHF.

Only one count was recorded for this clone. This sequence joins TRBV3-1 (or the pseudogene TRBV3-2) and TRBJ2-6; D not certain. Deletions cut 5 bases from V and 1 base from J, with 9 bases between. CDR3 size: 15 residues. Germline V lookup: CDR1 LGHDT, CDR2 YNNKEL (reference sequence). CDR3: CASSNIPSGANVLTF. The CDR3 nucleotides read TGTGCCAGCAGCAACATACCTTCTGGGGCCAACGTCCTGACTTTC.

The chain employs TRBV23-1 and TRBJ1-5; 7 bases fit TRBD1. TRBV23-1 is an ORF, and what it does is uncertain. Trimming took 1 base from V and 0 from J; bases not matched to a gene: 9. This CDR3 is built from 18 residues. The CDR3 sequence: CASSQLVETGFSNQPQHF. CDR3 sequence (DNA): TGCGCCAGCAGTCAATTGGTCGAGACAGGGTTTAGCAATCAGCCCCAGCATTTT.

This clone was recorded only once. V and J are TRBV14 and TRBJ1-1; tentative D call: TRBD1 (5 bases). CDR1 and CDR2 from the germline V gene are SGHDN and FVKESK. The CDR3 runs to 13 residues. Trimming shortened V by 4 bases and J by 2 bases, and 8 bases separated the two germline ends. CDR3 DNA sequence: TGTGCCAGCAGCCCCGACAGTAACACTGAAGCTTTCTTT. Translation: CASSPDSNTEAFF.

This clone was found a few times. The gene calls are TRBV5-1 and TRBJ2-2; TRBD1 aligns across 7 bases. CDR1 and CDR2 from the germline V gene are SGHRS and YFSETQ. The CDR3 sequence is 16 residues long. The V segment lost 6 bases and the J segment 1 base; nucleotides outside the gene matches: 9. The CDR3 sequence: CASNERGQGNTGELFF. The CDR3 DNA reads TGCGCCAGCAACGAAAGGGGGCAAGGGAACACCGGGGAGCTGTTTTTT.